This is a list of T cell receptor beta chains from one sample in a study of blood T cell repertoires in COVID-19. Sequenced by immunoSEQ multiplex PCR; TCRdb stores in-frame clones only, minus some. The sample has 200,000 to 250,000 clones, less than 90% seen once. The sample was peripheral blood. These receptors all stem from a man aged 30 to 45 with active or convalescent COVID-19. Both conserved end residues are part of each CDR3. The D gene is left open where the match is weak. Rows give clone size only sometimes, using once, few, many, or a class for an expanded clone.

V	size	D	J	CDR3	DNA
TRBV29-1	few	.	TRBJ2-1	CSVELRDQQFF	TGCAGCGTTGAGCTCCGGGATCAGCAGTTCTTC
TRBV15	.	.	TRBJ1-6	CATSRDYPLQGSSPLHF	TGTGCCACCAGCAGAGATTATCCTCTGCAGGGGTCTTCACCCCTCCACTTT
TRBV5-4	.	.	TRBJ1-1	CASSLKLFTYTEAFF	TGTGCCAGCAGCTTGAAACTCTTTACTTACACTGAAGCTTTCTTT
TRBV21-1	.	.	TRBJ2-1	CASSKEGTGVEQFF	TGTGCCAGCAGCAAAGAAGGCACAGGGGTAGAGCAGTTCTTC
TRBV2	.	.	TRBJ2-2	CASSETGTGELFF	TGTGCCAGCAGTGAAACAGGCACCGGGGAGCTGTTTTTT
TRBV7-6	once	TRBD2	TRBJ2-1	CASSLRGLADNEQFF	TGTGCCAGCAGCTTGCGAGGACTAGCGGACAATGAGCAGTTCTTC
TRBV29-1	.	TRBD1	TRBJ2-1	CSALTGAGLANEQFF	TGCAGCGCTTTGACAGGGGCTGGTTTGGCCAATGAGCAGTTCTTC
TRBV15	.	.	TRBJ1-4	CATSRDYTQTNEKLFF	TGTGCCACCAGCAGAGATTATACGCAGACTAATGAAAAACTGTTTTTT
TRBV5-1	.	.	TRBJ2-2	CASSLVPGTNTGELFF	TGCGCCAGCAGCTTGGTGCCCGGGACGAACACCGGGGAGCTGTTTTTT
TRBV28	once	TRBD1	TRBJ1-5	CASRDRSRGSNQPQHF	TGTGCCAGCAGGGACAGGTCCAGGGGGAGCAATCAGCCCCAGCATTTT
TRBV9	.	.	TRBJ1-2	CASSPSGDYGYTF	TGTGCCAGCAGCCCGAGCGGGGACTACGGCTACACCTTC
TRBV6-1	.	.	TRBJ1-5	CASSDQSGQPQHF	TGTGCCAGCAGTGATCAATCGGGGCAGCCCCAGCATTTT
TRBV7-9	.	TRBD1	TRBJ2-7	CASNPTGGAYEQYF	TGTGCCAGCAACCCGACAGGGGGAGCCTACGAGCAGTACTTC
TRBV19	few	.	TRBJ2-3	CASSLRFTDTQYF	TGTGCCAGTAGCCTGAGGTTCACAGATACGCAGTATTTT
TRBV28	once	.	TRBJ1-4	CASSFGEGTSNEKLFF	TGTGCCAGCAGTTTCGGGGAGGGAACCTCTAATGAAAAACTGTTTTTT
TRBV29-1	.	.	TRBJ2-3	CSVYNGPTDTQYF	TGCAGCGTCTATAACGGTCCCACAGATACGCAGTATTTT
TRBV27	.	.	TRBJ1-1	CAAGYTEAFF	TGTGCCGCAGGGTACACTGAAGCTTTCTTT
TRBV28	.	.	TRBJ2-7	CASSPTLTGQRALYEQYF	TGTGCCAGCAGTCCCACCCTAACAGGACAGCGAGCCTTATACGAGCAGTACTTC
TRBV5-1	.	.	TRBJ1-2	CASSLGDTLNYGYTF	TGCGCCAGCAGCTTGGGGGACACCCTTAACTATGGCTACACCTTC
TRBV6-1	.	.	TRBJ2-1	CASSDGQGPYNEQFF	TGTGCCAGCAGTGATGGGCAGGGCCCCTACAATGAGCAGTTCTTC
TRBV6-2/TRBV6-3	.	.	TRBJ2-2	CASSVPGPMNTGELFF	TGTGCCAGCAGTGTGCCGGGTCCTATGAACACCGGGGAGCTGTTTTTT
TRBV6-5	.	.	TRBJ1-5	CASSYGRRQPQHF	TGTGCCAGCAGTTACGGGCGACGGCAGCCCCAGCATTTT
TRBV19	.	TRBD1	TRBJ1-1	CASSSGTGRVSNTEAFF	TGTGCCAGTAGTTCAGGGACAGGGAGGGTTTCGAACACTGAAGCTTTCTTT
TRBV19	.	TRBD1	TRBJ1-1	CASSIKTGDDEAFF	TGTGCCAGTAGTATAAAGACAGGGGACGACGAAGCTTTCTTT
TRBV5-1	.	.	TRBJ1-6	CASSLYSDSPLHF	TGCGCCAGCAGCTTGTATTCGGATTCACCCCTCCACTTT
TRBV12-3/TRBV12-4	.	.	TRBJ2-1	CASTLWGPNEQFF	TGTGCCAGCACCCTATGGGGCCCCAATGAGCAGTTCTTC
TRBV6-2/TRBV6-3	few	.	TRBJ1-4	CASSYLRAGEKLFF	TGTGCCAGCAGTTATCTGCGGGCAGGCGAAAAACTGTTTTTT
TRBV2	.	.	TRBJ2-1	CASKPTGSYNEQFF	TGTGCCAGCAAGCCGACTGGCTCCTACAATGAGCAGTTCTTC
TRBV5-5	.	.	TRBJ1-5	CASSSRGFLDNQPQHF	TGTGCCAGCAGCTCTAGAGGTTTTCTCGACAATCAGCCCCAGCATTTT
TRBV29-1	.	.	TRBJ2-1	CSARGGTASYNEQFF	TGCAGCGCCCGCGGGGGGACAGCGTCCTACAATGAGCAGTTCTTC
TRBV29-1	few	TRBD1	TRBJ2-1	CSVVGWTGGNEQFF	TGCAGCGTTGTGGGGTGGACAGGGGGTAATGAGCAGTTCTTC
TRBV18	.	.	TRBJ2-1	CASSPKTVYNEQFF	TGTGCCAGCTCACCCAAGACAGTATACAATGAGCAGTTCTTC
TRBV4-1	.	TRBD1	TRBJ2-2	CASSQADRGSGELFF	TGCGCCAGCAGCCAGGCCGACAGGGGATCCGGGGAGCTGTTTTTT
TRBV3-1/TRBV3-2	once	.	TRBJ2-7	CASSQDPGGRYEQYF	TGTGCCAGCAGCCAAGATCCGGGGGGCCGATACGAGCAGTACTTC
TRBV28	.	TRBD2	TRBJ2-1	CASSSRLAHSSYNEQFF	TGTGCCAGCAGTTCAAGACTAGCCCACTCCTCCTACAATGAGCAGTTCTTC
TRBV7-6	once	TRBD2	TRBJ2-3	CASSVTSGRGTDTQYF	TGTGCCAGCAGCGTAACTAGCGGGAGAGGCACAGATACGCAGTATTTT
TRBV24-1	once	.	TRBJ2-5	CATSDFSAEAQETQYF	TGTGCCACCAGTGATTTTAGCGCGGAGGCCCAAGAGACCCAGTACTTC
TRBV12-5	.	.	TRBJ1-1	CASAPRVQGRGEAFF	TGTGCTAGTGCCCCCCGGGTCCAGGGCAGGGGTGAAGCTTTCTTT
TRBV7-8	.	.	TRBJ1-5	CASSYTGRAQPQHF	TGTGCCAGCAGCTATACAGGGAGGGCTCAGCCCCAGCATTTT